One sample yielded the 30 T cell receptor beta chains listed below, sequenced in a study of Ad26.COV2.S vaccination and SARS-CoV-2 variants. Only in-frame clones appear in the TCRdb table, and some are missing; sequencing was by immunoSEQ multiplex PCR. Of 360,000 or so clones listed, around nine tenths are singletons. The treatment denotes: roughly 20 received Ad26.COV2.S at low or high dose, single or two shots; roughly five received placebo; per-sample allocation not given. The investigators took samples on day 63 after the first vaccine or placebo injection. The sequencing used peripheral blood, collected in a trial of Ad26.COV2.S vaccine versus placebo. These receptors all come from a person aged 18-60 years who received the Ad26.COV2.S COVID-19 vaccine or a placebo.

The rearrangement links TRBV11-1 to TRBJ1-1, with a weak D call TRBD1 (5 bases). V dropped 1 base and J dropped 1 base, with 10 bases sitting between them. Germline V gene lookup returns CDR1 SGHAT and CDR2 FQDESV (reference sequence). The CDR3 runs 15 residues. CDR3 coding DNA: TGTGCCAGCAGCTTAGGGGGCCTGGGGAACACTGAAGCTTTCTTT. This gives the protein CASSLGGLGNTEAFF. Together with reference TRBV11-1 and TRBJ1-1, the CDR3 gives the full variable domain: EAEVAQSPRYKITEKSQAVAFWCDPISGHATLYWYRQILGQGPELLVQFQDESVVDDSQLPKDRFSAERLKGVDSTLKIQPAELGDSAMYLCASSLGGLGNTEAFFGQGTRLTVV.

The rearrangement links TRBV7-8 to TRBJ2-7; the D gene is possibly TRBD1 (6 bases). Trimming cost V 2 bases and J 12 bases, with 17 bases left between them. Germline V CDR1 and CDR2: SGHVS, FQNEAQ. The CDR3 contains 13 residues. The CDR3 loop is CASSLRTDNPTYF. CDR3 nucleotides: TGTGCCAGCAGCTTAAGGACAGATAACCCAACGTACTTC. Filled out from reference TRBV7-8 and TRBJ2-7, the complete variable domain reads GAGVSQSPRYKVAKRGQDVALRCDPISGHVSLFWYQQALGQGPEFLTYFQNEAQLDKSGLPSDRFFAERPEGSVSTLKIQRTQQEDSAVYLCASSLRTDNPTYFGPGTRLTVT.

The chain joins TRBV11-3 to TRBJ2-5; TRBD1 matches at 9 bases. The CDR3 runs 16 residues. With 1 base clipped from V and 4 bases from J, the junction kept 7 bases outside the gene matches. CDR1 is SGHNT, CDR2 YENEEA, per germline. The CDR3: CASSLGSGQGRETQYF. DNA of the CDR3: TGTGCCAGCAGCTTAGGGTCGGGACAGGGTCGAGAGACCCAGTACTTC.

V and J are TRBV5-1 and TRBJ1-6; 7 bases are a match to TRBD1. This CDR3 spans 15 amino acids. Per the germline V gene, CDR1 is SGHRS and CDR2 is YFSETQ. Germline trimming cut 4 bases from V and 7 bases from J; bases unmatched to any gene: 8. The CDR3 region has the DNA TGCGCCAGCAGCCTCGACAGGGCCGAAAATTCACCCCTCCACTTT. Translating gives CASSLDRAENSPLHF.

This rearrangement joins TRBV10-3 to TRBJ2-3, with D possibly being TRBD2 (7 bases). This CDR3 comprises 14 residues. Germline CDR1 reads ENHRY; CDR2 reads SYGVKD. V lost 3 bases and J 3 bases, leaving 10 bases between the germline ends. The CDR3: CAISEGGATDTQYF. Written as DNA, the CDR3 is TGTGCCATCAGTGAAGGGGGGGCAACAGATACGCAGTATTTT.

V gene TRBV7-9 combines with J gene TRBJ1-2; TRBD1 is a possible D gene (6 bases). The V end was cut by 5 bases, the J end by 3 bases, with 10 bases between. The CDR3 covers 13 residues. The germline V gene encodes CDR1 SEHNR and CDR2 FQNEAQ (reference sequence). CDR3 DNA: TGTGCCAGCAGCCCCGGGACACACTATGGCTACACCTTC. Translating gives CASSPGTHYGYTF.

The rearrangement links TRBV6-5 to TRBJ2-6; unclear D gene. CDR1 and CDR2 (germline): MNHEY, SVGAGI. V dropped 3 bases and J dropped 0 bases, with 6 bases sitting between them. The CDR3 sequence is 15 residues long. For the CDR3, the DNA is TGTGCCAGCAGTTATTTATCCTCTGGGGCCAACGTCCTGACTTTC. Protein product: CASSYLSSGANVLTF.

The chain recombines TRBV9 with TRBJ2-4; 10 bases map to TRBD1. Germline CDR1 reads SGDLS; CDR2 reads YYNGEE. This CDR3 spans 14 amino acids. V was pared by 9 bases and J by 9 bases, with 12 bases of the junction left unmatched. The CDR3 sequence: CATSHGTGVCIQYF. The CDR3 DNA is TGTGCCACCTCACACGGGACAGGGGTTTGCATTCAGTACTTC.

A note on this clone: At one end, the junction sequence differs from germline, possibly due to a read error. This rearrangement joins TRBV3-1 (or the pseudogene TRBV3-2) to TRBJ1-2; D possibly corresponds to TRBD1 (6 bases). This CDR3 contains 13 residues. The germline gives CDR1 LGHDT, CDR2 YNNKEL (reference sequence). In DNA form, the CDR3 reads TGTGCCAGCAGCCAAGATCAGGGGAGGGCGCTGAGTTTC. This sequence encodes CASSQDQGRALSF.

The chain has TRBV7-6 and TRBJ1-2; 8 bases are a match to TRBD1. This CDR3 is 15 amino acids long. CDR1 is SGHVS, CDR2 FNYEAQ, per germline. V trimming: 4 bases; J trimming: 8 bases; junction bases outside the gene matches: 12. CDR3 nucleotides: TGTGCCAGCAGCTCACTGGACAGGGTGTTGTTAGGCTACACCTTC. Its translation is CASSSLDRVLLGYTF.

V is TRBV11-1 and J is TRBJ2-2, with D perhaps matching TRBD1 (5 bases). Looked up from germline, CDR1 is SGHAT and CDR2 is FQDESV (reference sequence). This CDR3 has 13 amino acids. V was cut by 5 bases and J by 6 bases, with 10 bases left in between. CDR3 in DNA: TGTGCCAGCAGCCAGCCAGGGCCCGGGGAGCTGTTTTTT. Amino acids: CASSQPGPGELFF.

The V and J genes are TRBV6-6 and TRBJ1-6, with 7 nucleotides matching TRBD1. There are 15 residues in the CDR3. The V gene's germline CDR1 is MNHNY and CDR2 SVGAGI (reference sequence). V lost 7 bases to trimming and J lost 8 bases; unmatched junction nucleotides: 11. The CDR3 sequence: CASKLAWTGDSPLHF. As DNA, the CDR3 is TGTGCCAGCAAGTTGGCGTGGACAGGAGATTCACCCCTCCACTTT.

V usage is TRBV7-2 and J usage is TRBJ1-2; tentative D call: TRBD1 (5 bases). Per the germline V gene, CDR1 is SGHTA and CDR2 is FQGNSA. The CDR3 consists of 16 residues. The V and J ends lost 5 bases and 3 bases respectively, with 19 bases between them. The CDR3 bases are TGTGCCAGCAGCCTTCCAGCTTGGGGGACGGACTATGGCTACACCTTC. It translates to CASSLPAWGTDYGYTF.

The gene calls are TRBV11-2 and TRBJ2-2, with D tentatively TRBD1 or TRBD2 (5 bases each). The V end lost 1 base, the J end lost 5 bases, and 14 bases lay between the germline ends. Germline V gene sequence: CDR1 SGHAT, CDR2 FQNNGV. The CDR3 contains 16 residues. CDR3 amino acids: CASSLVGTVRTGELFF. The CDR3, as DNA: TGTGCCAGCAGCTTAGTTGGGACGGTTAGAACCGGGGAGCTGTTTTTT.

The chain recombines TRBV30 with TRBJ2-7; TRBD1 aligns across 11 bases. The germline gives CDR1 GTSNPN, CDR2 SVGIG (reference sequence). This CDR3 has 14 residues. V gave up 2 bases and J gave up 4 bases; unmatched junction bases: 4. CDR3 DNA sequence: TGTGCCTGGAGTCGGGACAGGGGGTCTTACGAGCAGTACTTC. Protein product: CAWSRDRGSYEQYF. The complete variable domain, with remaining parts taken from reference TRBV30 and TRBJ2-7, reads SQTIHQWPATLVQPVGSPLSLECTVEGTSNPNLYWYRQAAGRGLQLLFYSVGIGQISSEVPQNLSASRPQDRQFILSSKKLLLSDSGFYLCAWSRDRGSYEQYFGPGTRLTVT.

This clone was seen once. Being one base from a much bigger clone, this may be a read error. This chain joins TRBV6-5 and TRBJ2-7; no firm D call. Germline CDR1 reads MNHEY; CDR2 reads SVGAGI. V lost 6 bases to trimming and J lost 2 bases, with 5 bases between them. The CDR3 is 11 residues long. Here the CDR3 DNA reads TGTGCCAGCAGCGACCCCTACGAGCAGTACTTC. Translated, it gives CASSDPYEQYF.

V gene TRBV5-4 combines with J gene TRBJ2-1, with D possibly being TRBD2 (6 bases). Trimming took off 1 base at V and 7 bases at J, with 15 bases between the two ends. This CDR3 is 15 amino acids long. CDR1 SGHNT and CDR2 YYREEE come from the germline V gene (reference sequence). CDR3 nucleotide sequence: TGTGCCAGCAGCTTGAGGTCGGAGGGGATAAATGAGCAGTTCTTC. As protein: CASSLRSEGINEQFF. Supplemented by reference TRBV5-4 and TRBJ2-1, the full variable domain reads ETGVTQSPTHLIKTRGQQVTLRCSSQSGHNTVSWYQQALGQGPQFIFQYYREEENGRGNFPPRFSGLQFPNYSSELNVNALELDDSALYLCASSLRSEGINEQFFGPGTRLTVL.

This sequence joins TRBV3-1 (or the pseudogene TRBV3-2) and TRBJ1-2; D is perhaps TRBD1 (5 bases). The ends were cut back, 4 bases at V and 7 bases at J, with 16 bases in the middle. The CDR3 is 14 residues long. The germline CDR1 and CDR2 sequences are LGHDT and YNNKEL (reference sequence). The CDR3 protein is CASSPSRDVVGYTF. In nucleotides, the CDR3 is TGTGCCAGCAGCCCGTCCCGGGACGTAGTTGGCTACACCTTC.

The chain couples TRBV30 to TRBJ1-5, with D maybe TRBD1 (6 bases). This CDR3 has 14 amino acids. Trimming removed 3 bases from V and 5 bases from J, with 14 bases in between. Germline V CDR1 and CDR2: GTSNPN, SVGIG (reference sequence). The CDR3, as DNA: TGTGCCTGGAGGGGGGCCTCGGGACATCAGCCCCAGCATTTT. Its protein product is CAWRGASGHQPQHF.

The chain carries TRBV19 and TRBJ1-1, with a tentative D call TRBD1 (6 bases). V lost 5 bases and J 1 base, leaving 11 bases between the germline ends. CDR1 and CDR2 from the germline V gene are LNHDA and SQIVND (reference sequence). This CDR3 has 14 residues. CDR3 sequence (DNA): TGTGCCAGTAGTCCAAGACAGGAGAACACTGAAGCTTTCTTT. It translates to CASSPRQENTEAFF.

This chain links TRBV9 with TRBJ2-1; TRBD2 aligns across 10 bases. Germline CDR1 is SGDLS and CDR2 is YYNGEE. V was clipped by 0 bases and J by 9 bases; unmatched bases: 3. This CDR3 comprises 14 residues. For the CDR3, the DNA is TGTGCCAGCAGCGTAGGACTAGCGGGTGCTGAGCAGTTCTTC. Translating it yields CASSVGLAGAEQFF. Drawing the rest from reference TRBV9 and TRBJ2-1, the complete variable domain is DSGVTQTPKHLITATGQRVTLRCSPRSGDLSVYWYQQSLDQGLQFLIQYYNGEERAKGNILERFSAQQFPDLHSELNLSSLELGDSALYFCASSVGLAGAEQFFGPGTRLTVL.

This rearrangement joins TRBV6-1 to TRBJ2-7; D is perhaps TRBD1 (5 bases). V was cut by 2 bases and J by 3 bases, with 14 bases left in between. Germline CDR1 is MNHNS and CDR2 is SASEGT. The CDR3 runs 15 residues. This CDR3 is CASSEFTGMSYEQYF. The CDR3 nucleotides are TGTGCCAGCAGTGAATTTACAGGAATGAGCTACGAGCAGTACTTC.

The chain recombines TRBV6-5 with TRBJ2-5, with 8 bases fitting TRBD1. After removal of 4 bases from V and 1 base from J, the junction contained 5 bases not matched to a gene. The CDR3 runs to 15 residues. CDR1 is MNHEY and CDR2 is SVGAGI in the germline V gene. The chain's CDR3 is CASSSPGQVQETQYF. Written as DNA, the CDR3 is TGTGCCAGCAGTTCCCCGGGACAGGTCCAAGAGACCCAGTACTTC.

The chain couples TRBV18 to TRBJ1-1, with D perhaps matching TRBD1 (5 bases). Germline V CDR1 and CDR2: KGHSH, LQKENI. V was cut by 8 bases and J by 1 base, with 20 bases left in between. The CDR3 is made up of 16 amino acids. DNA of the CDR3: TGTGCCAGCATTCCGGAGGGGTTGATGTCGAACACTGAAGCTTTCTTT. Translated, it gives CASIPEGLMSNTEAFF.

The chain is built from TRBV4-1 and TRBJ1-1; D unresolved. Looked up from germline, CDR1 is MGHRA and CDR2 is YSYEKL. Trimming removed 0 bases from V and 2 bases from J, with 10 bases in between. CDR3 size: 15 residues. Written as DNA, the CDR3 is TGCGCCAGCAGCCAAGATAAAAGCCCTAACACTGAAGCTTTCTTT. Residues: CASSQDKSPNTEAFF.

The chain's CDR3 is CASSPTGLAEQFF. In DNA, the CDR3 is TGTGCCAGCAGCCCAACCGGGCTAGCTGAGCAGTTCTTC. This chain uses TRBV14 with TRBJ2-1; the D gene is possibly TRBD2 (5 bases). The CDR3 is 13 residues long. Germline CDR1 is SGHDN and CDR2 is FVKESK. V was trimmed by 4 bases and J by 9 bases, leaving 13 bases between them. The variable domain in full, with the rest retrieved from reference TRBV14 and TRBJ2-1, is EAGVTQFPSHSVIEKGQTVTLRCDPISGHDNLYWYRRVMGKEIKFLLHFVKESKQDESGMPNNRFLAERTGGTYSTLKVQPAELEDSGVYFCASSPTGLAEQFFGPGTRLTVL.

The gene calls are TRBV12-3 or TRBV12-4 and TRBJ2-3; D unresolved. Trimming pared 5 bases from V and 0 bases from J, leaving 6 bases between. The CDR3 spans 13 residues. The CDR3 DNA reads as TGTGCCAGCAGTAGTTCCAGCACAGATACGCAGTATTTT. It translates to CASSSSSTDTQYF.

The rearrangement uses TRBV9 and TRBJ2-1; D perhaps matches TRBD1 (6 bases). Trimming pared 0 bases from V and 3 bases from J, leaving 10 bases between. Germline CDR1 SGDLS, CDR2 YYNGEE. The CDR3 loop spans 15 amino acids. This CDR3 is CASSVEGGNYNEQFF. DNA of the CDR3: TGTGCCAGCAGCGTAGAAGGGGGAAACTACAATGAGCAGTTCTTC.

The V gene is TRBV7-3, the J gene TRBJ2-2; the match to TRBD1 covers 9 bases. CDR1 and CDR2 from the germline V gene are SGHTA and FQGTGA. J gave up 6 bases and V 5 bases, and 4 bases lay outside the gene matches. The CDR3 length is 14 residues. The CDR3: CASSPRQGAGELFF. For the CDR3, the DNA is TGTGCCAGCAGCCCCCGACAGGGGGCCGGGGAGCTGTTTTTT.

The genes are TRBV7-8 and TRBJ2-5, with 7 bases matching TRBD1. CDR1 is SGHVS and CDR2 is FQNEAQ in the germline V gene. Trimming removed 4 bases from V and 4 bases from J; junction bases left unmatched: 6. The CDR3 is made up of 14 amino acids. This CDR3 is CASSSPGQRETQYF. The CDR3 DNA sequence: TGTGCCAGCAGCTCACCGGGACAGAGAGAGACCCAGTACTTC.